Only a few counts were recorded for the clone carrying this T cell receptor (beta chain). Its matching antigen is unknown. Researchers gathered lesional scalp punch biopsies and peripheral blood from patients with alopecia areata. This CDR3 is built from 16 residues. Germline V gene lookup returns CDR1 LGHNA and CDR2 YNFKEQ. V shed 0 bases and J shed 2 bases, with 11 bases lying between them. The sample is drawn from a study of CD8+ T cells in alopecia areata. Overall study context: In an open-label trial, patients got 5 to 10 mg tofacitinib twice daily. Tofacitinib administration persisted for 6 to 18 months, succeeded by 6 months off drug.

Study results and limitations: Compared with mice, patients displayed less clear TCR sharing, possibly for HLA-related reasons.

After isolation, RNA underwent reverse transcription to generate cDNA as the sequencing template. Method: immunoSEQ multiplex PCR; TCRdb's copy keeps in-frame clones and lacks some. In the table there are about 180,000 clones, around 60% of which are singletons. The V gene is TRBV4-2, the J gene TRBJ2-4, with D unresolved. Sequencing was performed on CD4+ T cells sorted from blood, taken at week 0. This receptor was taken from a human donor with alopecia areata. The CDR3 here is CASSQDIEDTKNIQYF. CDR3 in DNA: TGTGCCAGCAGCCAAGATATTGAAGACACCAAAAACATTCAGTACTTC.